A selection of T cell receptor beta chains follows, all from one sample in a study of memory CD4+ T cells and cytomegalovirus serostatus. Sequenced by immunoSEQ multiplex PCR; TCRdb stores in-frame clones only, minus some. The sample contains tens of thousands of clones, about 80% of which appear only once. The specimen sequenced was memory CD4+ T cells from blood. The receptors were gathered from an adult in good health and CMV-seronegative. The conserved cysteine and the conserved F or W are not part of the CDR3 here. The D gene is left open where the match is weak. The size of a clone is reported for some rows only, either as once, few or many, or as a class for expanded clones.

d_gene,abundance,v_gene,CDR3aa
TRBD1,.,TRBV30,AWSVQRTGNSYEQY
TRBD2,.,TRBV30,AWSRLAGGNEQF
.,few,TRBV15,ATSRGAKSNTEAF
.,.,TRBV5-4,ASSPDQGPLETQY
.,.,TRBV19,ASTVGREGTEAF
.,.,TRBV5-5,ASSLLGYEQY
TRBD1,few,TRBV19,ASKGQSNTGELF
.,.,TRBV30,AWSLRGADGYT
.,.,TRBV5-1,ASSQDFYNEQF
.,.,TRBV19,ASSTAGANVLT
.,.,TRBV18,ASSNNYEQY
.,.,TRBV21-1,ATGSGNVSGANVLT
.,.,TRBV2,ASKVSASSYNEQF
.,.,TRBV12-5,ASGLGSPNYGYT
.,.,TRBV11-1,ASSLYDRSYEQY
.,.,TRBV6-1,ASSEPTRKAYEQY
TRBD1,.,TRBV4-3,ASSRQGGTELF
.,.,TRBV5-1,ASSLAVGTINEQF
.,.,TRBV11-3,ASSLNPREAF
TRBD2,.,TRBV20-1,SASGRDEQF
.,.,TRBV27,ASRGVSEGYEQY
.,.,TRBV6-5,ASSYSVKNTEAF
.,.,TRBV5-1,ASSPDTFTDTQY
TRBD2,.,TRBV10-1,ASKIAGAPYEQY
.,once,TRBV5-6,ASSLAGGWGDQPQH
.,.,TRBV19,ASRIDTEAF
TRBD2,.,TRBV7-8,ASSLGLDKRQY
.,.,TRBV4-2,ASSQASTDTQY
TRBD2,.,TRBV7-9,AGGLAGVETQY
.,.,TRBV19,ASSAGRYGYT
.,.,TRBV21-1,ASPPQGKSTDTQY
.,few,TRBV18,ASSLDTYQPQH